This TCR beta chain was obtained from a study of low-dose radiotherapy and immunotherapy resistance in tumors. Alpha and beta chains were covered, as first-strand cDNA relied on TRAV- and TRBV-specific primers. The authors ran 20 PCR cycles to amplify TCRs with a constant-region primer and V-primer adapter. TCRdb re-called the reads with MiXCR, one entry per CDR3 protein. The data contain about 84,000 distinct CDR3 sequences, around a sixth of them singletons. Time point specified: after trial treatment. Indicated treatment: LDRT plus nivolumab, ipilimumab, low-dose cyclophosphamide and aspirin (RACIN trial). J gave up 6 bases and V 6 bases, and 4 bases lay outside the gene matches. The CDR3 is made up of 12 amino acids. Germline V gene lookup returns CDR1 DFQATT and CDR2 SNEGSKA (reference sequence).

The TCR was taken from a male donor with prostate cancer. The rearrangement links TRBV20-1 to TRBJ2-2; the match to TRBD2 covers 7 bases. The sample in question was PBMCs, obtained after low-dose radiotherapy plus immunotherapy. Here the CDR3 reads CSARTSPGELFF. As DNA, the CDR3 is TGCAGTGCGAGGACTAGTCCCGGGGAGCTGTTTTTT.